Shown below are 10 T cell receptor beta chains from a single sample sequenced in a study of beta chain features in type 1 diabetes (dated by TCRdb to the late 2010s). Libraries were constructed by the immunoSEQ multiplex PCR assay. The entire amount of isolated RNA was reverse transcribed using the High Capacity cDNA Reverse Transcription Kit, so the sequenced TCRB transcripts were expressed ones. The clones in this table, taken by TCRdb from immuneACCESS, are in-frame only. Not every clone is retained; where verified, under half of the shortfall comes from an unresolved V gene, and the cause of the rest is unknown. The sample has roughly 300,000 clones on record, 14% of them singletons. The top ten clones comprise roughly 6.7% of the sample. The sample consisted of central memory CD4+ T cells from blood. The source of these receptors is a man aged 25 to 40 in good health.

This clone was recorded at least ten times. CDR3 in DNA: TGTGCCATATTAGCGGGGAACTACAATGAGCAGTTCTTC. It specifies CAILAGNYNEQFF. This chain joins TRBV10-3 and TRBJ2-1; 8 positions agree with TRBD2. Germline V gene lookup returns CDR1 ENHRY and CDR2 SYGVKD. V was pared by 9 bases and J by 3 bases, with 4 bases of the junction left unmatched. The CDR3 spans 13 residues.

This clone occurred a few times. The chain carries TRBV5-4 and TRBJ2-7, with 8 bases that match TRBD2. V shed 0 bases, J shed 3 bases, and the junction held 11 bases outside the gene matches. The CDR3 runs 17 residues. Per the germline V gene, CDR1 is SGHNT and CDR2 is YYREEE (reference sequence). The CDR3 nucleotides are TGTGCCAGCAGCTTGGCCCGAAAAGCGGGAGTTTTCTACGAGCAGTACGTC. Protein product: CASSLARKAGVFYEQYV.

This CDR3 reads CASSTTRNQPQHF. CDR3 coding DNA: TGTGCCAGCAGCACGACCCGAAATCAGCCCCAGCATTTT. The chain joins TRBV6-1 to TRBJ1-5; D ambiguous. V shed 6 bases and J shed 4 bases, with 10 bases lying between them. CDR3 length: 13 amino acids. The V gene's germline CDR1 is MNHNS and CDR2 SASEGT.

The chain combines TRBV6-5 with TRBJ2-2, with D perhaps TRBD1 or TRBD2 (5 bases each). V lost 7 bases and J lost 3, with 12 bases in between. Germline V CDR1 and CDR2: MNHEY, SVGAGI. This CDR3 region has 14 residues. CDR3 bases: TGTGCCAGCATTCTTCAGGGAGACACCGGGGAGCTGTTTTTT. Translating it yields CASILQGDTGELFF.

This clone showed up just a few times. The chain uses TRBV2 and TRBJ1-4; TRBD1 matches at 8 bases. The CDR3 has 14 amino acids. Germline trimming cut 6 bases from V and 8 bases from J; bases unmatched to any gene: 8. Germline loops: CDR1 SNHLY, CDR2 FYNNEI. CDR3 in amino acids: CASSNRGVREKLFF. The CDR3 DNA reads TGTGCCAGCAGCAACAGGGGGGTTCGGGAAAAACTGTTTTTT. The complete variable domain, with remaining parts taken from reference TRBV2 and TRBJ1-4, reads EPEVTQTPSHQVTQMGQEVILRCVPISNHLYFYWYRQILGQKVEFLVSFYNNEISEKSEIFDDQFSVERPDGSNFTLKIRSTKLEDSAMYFCASSNRGVREKLFFGSGTQLSVL.

This clone was recorded a few times. The genes are TRBV5-1 and TRBJ1-1; D not certain. The V end lost 4 bases, the J end lost 4 bases, and 11 bases lay between the germline ends. The CDR3 extends over 13 amino acids. The germline gives CDR1 SGHRS, CDR2 YFSETQ. CDR3 sequence (DNA): TGCGCCAGCAGCCAATCCCTGGGCACTGAAGCTTTCTTT. This sequence encodes CASSQSLGTEAFF.

The sample holds a few counts of this clone. The chain has TRBV15 and TRBJ1-2, with D perhaps TRBD1 (6 bases). Germline V gives CDR1 LNHNV, CDR2 YYDKDF (reference sequence). The CDR3 is made up of 14 amino acids. V dropped 4 bases and J dropped 0 bases, with 9 bases sitting between them. The CDR3 spells CATSKDRANYGYTF. CDR3 in DNA: TGTGCCACCAGCAAGGACAGAGCTAACTATGGCTACACCTTC.

This clone was recorded a few times. The V call is TRBV15, the J call TRBJ2-3; a possible D gene is TRBD1 (5 bases). CDR3 size: 14 residues. The germline CDR1 and CDR2 sequences are LNHNV and YYDKDF (reference sequence). V lost 6 bases and J 6 bases, leaving 16 bases between the germline ends. CDR3 sequence reads: CATRGRQGVDTQYF. CDR3 sequence (DNA): TGTGCCACCAGAGGAAGGCAGGGTGTGGATACGCAGTATTTT.

V usage is TRBV6-5 and J usage is TRBJ1-6; no definite D call. V was trimmed by 0 bases and J by 10 bases, leaving 4 bases between them. The CDR3 contains 12 residues. Germline lookup yields CDR1 MNHEY and CDR2 SVGAGI. The CDR3 loop is CASSYSSSPLHF. The CDR3 DNA is TGTGCCAGCAGTTACTCGTCCTCACCCCTCCACTTT.

The rearrangement links TRBV19 to TRBJ1-4; a weak D match, TRBD1 (5 bases). The CDR3 is made up of 18 amino acids. Germline values: CDR1 LNHDA, CDR2 SQIVND (reference sequence). The V gene lost 5 bases and the J gene lost 0 bases, with 19 bases spanning the gap. CDR3 protein: CASSPRSGHLATNEKLFF. As DNA, the CDR3 is TGTGCCAGTAGTCCTCGATCCGGACACCTGGCAACTAATGAAAAACTGTTTTTT.